A selection of T cell receptor beta chains follows, all from one sample in a study of molecular identifiers for immune sequencing clone quantification. One entry per CDR3 protein results from TCRdb running MiXCR on the PCR reads. Of hundreds of thousands of distinct CDR3 sequences listed, about 25% are singletons. The specimen sequenced was naive CD8+ T cells from blood, with Jurkat cell RNA spiked in. Receptor source: a human donor in good health. Some libraries in this study had Jurkat cell RNA spiked in. Both conserved end residues are part of each CDR3. Fields, in order: clone size, D gene, J gene, V gene, CDR3 DNA, CDR3 protein. D genes are given only for firm matches. Rows may omit the clone size; those that give it use once, few, many or a size class.

-	TRBD1	TRBJ2-5	TRBV5-6	TGTGCCAGCAGCCATAAAGCGACAGGGGTAGAAGAGACCCAGTACTTC	CASSHKATGVEETQYF
many	TRBD2	TRBJ2-5	TRBV6-5	TGTGCCAGCAGTACCCTAGCGGTCGGGCGAGAGACCCAGTACTTC	CASSTLAVGRETQYF
few	-	TRBJ1-1	TRBV28	TGTGCCAGCAGTCCCCAGGGGATCGTCGGTGAAGCTTTCTTT	CASSPQGIVGEAFF
-	-	TRBJ2-7	TRBV7-6	TGTGCCAGCAGCCCGGGGGGCAGGGAAGGCGAGCAGTACTTC	CASSPGGREGEQYF
many	TRBD2	TRBJ2-4	TRBV7-9	TGTGCCAGCAGCAGAACTAGCGGGAGGAGTGCCAAAAACATTCAGTACTTC	CASSRTSGRSAKNIQYF
-	-	TRBJ2-3	TRBV27	TGTGCCAGCAGTTATGTCTCCACTAGCACAGATACGCAGTATTTT	CASSYVSTSTDTQYF
-	TRBD2	TRBJ2-7	TRBV11-2	TGTGCCAGCAGCCCAACGCCGACGGGACTAACAGTCGAGCAGTACTTC	CASSPTPTGLTVEQYF
many	-	TRBJ1-1	TRBV15	TGTGCCACCAGCAGACTCCCTAGTGCTGAAGCTTTCTTT	CATSRLPSAEAFF
many	TRBD2	TRBJ2-5	TRBV7-2	TGTGCCAGCAGCTTGGGGGGGTTGCTAGCGGGTGAAGAGACCCAGTACTTC	CASSLGGLLAGEETQYF
-	TRBD2	TRBJ2-2	TRBV12-3/TRBV12-4	TGTGCTAGCAGCTCGTGGGCGGGGGGTAACACCGGGGAGCTGTTTTTT	CASSSWAGGNTGELFF
many	-	TRBJ1-1	TRBV2	TGTGCCAGCAGTGACTCAGGCCGTAACACTGAAGCTTTCTTT	CASSDSGRNTEAFF
-	-	TRBJ2-2	TRBV28	TGTGCCAGCAGTTCCAGAAACGTAGCGCGGGTTACCGGGGAGCTGTTTTTT	CASSSRNVARVTGELFF
many	-	TRBJ2-3	TRBV25-1	TGTGCCAGCAGTGAGGCGGGGGCTGGGATAACGGCCACAGATACGCAGTATTTT	CASSEAGAGITATDTQYF
many	TRBD2	TRBJ2-3	TRBV6-2/TRBV6-3	TGTGCCAGCAGTTACTCCGCGGGGGACCCCACAGATACGCAGTATTTT	CASSYSAGDPTDTQYF
many	-	TRBJ2-7	TRBV27	TGTGCCAGCAGTCCCAATCAGAGGGAGCAGTACTTC	CASSPNQREQYF